One sample yielded the 9 T cell receptor beta chains listed below, sequenced in a study of high-grade serous ovarian cancer treatment subgroups. Produced via immunoSEQ multiplex PCR; TCRdb's table is partial and in-frame only. The data show 4,200 or so clones, with roughly 77% seen just once and more than 8.5% held by the top ten. Tumor tissue was taken before any definitive surgery or chemotherapy was given. Sequencing was done on a sample of tumor tissue. Every receptor here comes from a human donor with high-grade serous ovarian cancer.

This clone was seen a handful of times. Other DNA sequences within the sample encode an identical CDR3. The chain is built from TRBV19 and TRBJ2-7; weak D call: TRBD1 (6 bases). Trimming pared 0 bases from V and 3 bases from J, leaving 9 bases between. This CDR3 region has 14 residues. Germline V gives CDR1 LNHDA, CDR2 SQIVND (reference sequence). The CDR3 bases are TGTGCCAGTAGTATAGAAACAGGGAGCTACGAGCAGTACTTC. This sequence encodes CASSIETGSYEQYF.

This chain uses TRBV7-2 with TRBJ1-1; 10 nucleotides agree with TRBD1. Germline V lookup: CDR1 SGHTA, CDR2 FQGNSA. V shed 5 bases, J shed 5 bases, and the junction held 8 bases outside the gene matches. The CDR3 covers 15 residues. The CDR3 DNA reads TGTGCCAGCAGCCTCCGGGACAGGGGAGGAACTGAAGCTTTCTTT. Amino acid sequence: CASSLRDRGGTEAFF.

This clone came up once. The rearrangement links TRBV27 to TRBJ1-1, with D perhaps TRBD1 (5 bases). Germline V lookup: CDR1 MNHEY, CDR2 SMNVEV (reference sequence). V lost 2 bases and J lost 0, with 13 bases in between. The CDR3 contains 16 residues. This CDR3 reads CASSLEGAGVNTEAFF. CDR3 coding DNA: TGTGCCAGCAGTTTAGAAGGGGCGGGGGTGAACACTGAAGCTTTCTTT.

This clone was observed a handful of times. The V and J genes are TRBV18 and TRBJ1-2, with unresolved D. Germline-derived CDR1 and CDR2 are KGHSH and LQKENI. The V end was cut by 2 bases, the J end by 6 bases, with 19 bases between. The length of the CDR3 is 16 residues. This chain's CDR3 is CASSPMGPTGRDGYTF. CDR3 in DNA: TGTGCCAGCTCACCAATGGGCCCAACGGGGAGGGATGGCTACACCTTC.

The chain is built from TRBV5-1 and TRBJ2-7, with TRBD2 as a possible D gene (6 bases). Germline V lookup: CDR1 SGHRS, CDR2 YFSETQ. The CDR3 sequence is 15 residues long. V dropped 6 bases and J dropped 4 bases, with 20 bases sitting between them. CDR3 DNA: TGCGCCAGCACCCAGGATCCCGGGAGACTTTACGAGCAGTACTTC. It encodes CASTQDPGRLYEQYF.

In its sample, this clone was seen a few times. The chain recombines TRBV5-5 with TRBJ1-1; no firm D call. Trimming cost V 2 bases and J 0 bases, with 8 bases left between them. Germline values: CDR1 SGHKS, CDR2 YYEKEE (reference sequence). The length of the CDR3 is 14 residues. CDR3 in amino acids: CASSLQRMNTEAFF. CDR3 bases: TGTGCCAGCAGCTTACAGAGGATGAACACTGAAGCTTTCTTT.

The chain recombines TRBV19 with TRBJ1-1, with D perhaps TRBD1 (5 bases). The CDR3 has 15 amino acids. CDR1 and CDR2 from the germline V gene are LNHDA and SQIVND (reference sequence). V was pared by 3 bases and J by 2 bases, with 13 bases between. The CDR3 sequence: CASSMGGLLNTEAFF. The DNA of the CDR3 is TGTGCCAGTAGTATGGGGGGACTACTCAACACTGAAGCTTTCTTT.

The rearrangement links TRBV19 to TRBJ1-2; D is uncertain. The CDR3 spans 13 residues. Germline V gives CDR1 LNHDA, CDR2 SQIVND (reference sequence). V was clipped by 6 bases and J by 2 bases, with 10 bases between them. CDR3 sequence reads: CASSPDINYGYTF. Written as DNA, the CDR3 is TGTGCCAGTAGCCCCGACATCAACTATGGCTACACCTTC.

The chain couples TRBV19 to TRBJ2-5; D call uncertain. The J call may not be correct, given that the DNA end is closer to TRBJ2-7. Germline CDR1 reads LNHDA; CDR2 reads SQIVND (reference sequence). This CDR3 comprises 14 residues. The CDR3 spells CASSIETGPYEQYF. CDR3 bases: TGTGCCAGTAGTATAGAAACGGGCCCCTACGAGCAGTACTTC.